Listed below are T cell receptor beta chains from one sample, sequenced in a study of identical twins. TCRdb re-analysed the 5' RACE reads in MiXCR, keeping a single row per CDR3 protein. Among 650,000 to 800,000 distinct CDR3 sequences listed, roughly 8% were seen once. A further study also used this sample, focusing on yellow fever vaccine responses in identical twins.

Sequenced: PBMCs. All receptors come from a woman aged 18-29 years in good health. Both conserved end residues are part of each CDR3. D genes are given only for firm matches. Clone size appears in some rows only: once, few, many, or a class for an expanded clone.

CDR3aa: CASSEAERDSQSPNEKLFF
CDR3nt: TGTGCCAGCAGTGAAGCTGAACGGGACAGCCAGTCACCCAATGAAAAACTGTTTTTT
d_gene: TRBD1
j_gene: TRBJ1-4
v_gene: TRBV2
abundance: .

CDR3aa: CSAPGQDTDTQYF
CDR3nt: TGCAGTGCCCCGGGACAGGACACAGATACGCAGTATTTT
d_gene: TRBD1
j_gene: TRBJ2-3
v_gene: TRBV20-1
abundance: few

CDR3aa: CATSASSGRAVNEQFF
CDR3nt: TGTGCCACCAGCGCTTCTAGCGGGAGGGCCGTCAATGAGCAGTTCTTC
d_gene: TRBD2
j_gene: TRBJ2-1
v_gene: TRBV24-1
abundance: many

CDR3aa: CASSMLVSSYNEQFF
CDR3nt: TGTGCCAGTAGTATGCTGGTAAGCTCCTACAATGAGCAGTTCTTC
d_gene: .
j_gene: TRBJ2-1
v_gene: TRBV19
abundance: .

CDR3aa: CSVGLAVSSEQFF
CDR3nt: TGCAGCGTTGGGTTAGCGGTGAGTTCAGAGCAGTTCTTC
d_gene: .
j_gene: TRBJ2-1
v_gene: TRBV29-1
abundance: .

CDR3aa: CASSLLGSASPYEQYF
CDR3nt: TGTGCCAGCAGCCTCTTGGGCTCGGCAAGCCCCTACGAGCAGTACTTC
d_gene: .
j_gene: TRBJ2-7
v_gene: TRBV14
abundance: few

CDR3aa: CASSQDPSREAYNEQFF
CDR3nt: TGCGCCAGCAGCCAAGACCCTTCGCGGGAGGCCTACAATGAGCAGTTCTTC
d_gene: TRBD2
j_gene: TRBJ2-1
v_gene: TRBV4-3
abundance: few

CDR3aa: CASSLTGGTQETQYF
CDR3nt: TGCGCCAGCAGCTTGACGGGAGGGACGCAAGAGACCCAGTACTTC
d_gene: TRBD2
j_gene: TRBJ2-5
v_gene: TRBV5-1
abundance: many

CDR3aa: CASSHQSGRADNEQFF
CDR3nt: TGCGCCAGCAGCCATCAGAGCGGGAGGGCCGACAATGAGCAGTTCTTC
d_gene: TRBD2
j_gene: TRBJ2-1
v_gene: TRBV4-3
abundance: many

CDR3aa: CASTPGERGRSDTQYF
CDR3nt: TGTGCCAGCACCCCTGGGGAGCGGGGAAGGTCAGATACGCAGTATTTT
d_gene: TRBD2
j_gene: TRBJ2-3
v_gene: TRBV11-2
abundance: few

CDR3aa: CAWNKVRSGNTIYF
CDR3nt: TGTGCCTGGAACAAGGTGCGCTCTGGAAACACCATATATTTT
d_gene: .
j_gene: TRBJ1-3
v_gene: TRBV30
abundance: .

CDR3aa: CASSQAHANTGELFF
CDR3nt: TGTGCCAGCAGCCAAGCCCACGCGAACACCGGGGAGCTGTTTTTT
d_gene: .
j_gene: TRBJ2-2
v_gene: TRBV14
abundance: few

CDR3aa: CAWSATGGAQETQYF
CDR3nt: TGTGCCTGGAGTGCCACCGGTGGGGCCCAAGAGACCCAGTACTTC
d_gene: .
j_gene: TRBJ2-5
v_gene: TRBV30
abundance: .

CDR3aa: CASSRSSGQETQYF
CDR3nt: TGTGCCAGCTCCCGGAGTAGCGGCCAAGAGACCCAGTACTTC
d_gene: .
j_gene: TRBJ2-5
v_gene: TRBV7-9
abundance: many

CDR3aa: CASTSGGVLFF
CDR3nt: TGTGCCAGCACCTCTGGGGGGGTACTGTTTTTT
d_gene: .
j_gene: TRBJ1-4
v_gene: TRBV12-3/TRBV12-4
abundance: .

CDR3aa: CASTRTSGSYGELFF
CDR3nt: TGTGCCAGCACCAGGACTAGCGGGAGCTACGGGGAGCTGTTTTTT
d_gene: TRBD2
j_gene: TRBJ2-2
v_gene: TRBV7-2
abundance: .

CDR3aa: CASSLSWDNEKLFF
CDR3nt: TGCGCCAGCAGCTTGTCGTGGGATAATGAAAAACTGTTTTTT
d_gene: .
j_gene: TRBJ1-4
v_gene: TRBV5-1
abundance: .

CDR3aa: CASSLEGFGQGLAGELFF
CDR3nt: TGTGCCAGCAGCTTAGAAGGATTTGGGCAGGGACTGGCCGGGGAGCTGTTTTTT
d_gene: .
j_gene: TRBJ2-2
v_gene: TRBV11-1
abundance: many

CDR3aa: CAAAGLNTEAFF
CDR3nt: TGTGCCGCGGCGGGTCTGAACACTGAAGCTTTCTTT
d_gene: .
j_gene: TRBJ1-1
v_gene: TRBV25-1
abundance: few

CDR3aa: CASSLGDIDRRNSPLHF
CDR3nt: TGCGCCAGCAGCTTGGGGGATATTGACAGGAGAAATTCACCCCTCCACTTT
d_gene: .
j_gene: TRBJ1-6
v_gene: TRBV5-1
abundance: few

CDR3aa: CASRRDQGTYGYTF
CDR3nt: TGTGCCAGCCGCAGAGACCAGGGCACTTATGGCTACACCTTC
d_gene: .
j_gene: TRBJ1-2
v_gene: TRBV6-1
abundance: .

CDR3aa: CASSLTDRTDTQYF
CDR3nt: TGCGCCAGCAGCTTGACGGATCGCACAGATACGCAGTATTTT
d_gene: .
j_gene: TRBJ2-3
v_gene: TRBV5-1
abundance: few

CDR3aa: CASSLAGQFSYEQYF
CDR3nt: TGTGCCAGCAGTTTAGCAGGACAATTCTCCTACGAGCAGTACTTC
d_gene: .
j_gene: TRBJ2-7
v_gene: TRBV12-3/TRBV12-4
abundance: many

CDR3aa: CSARSGGRETQYF
CDR3nt: TGCAGTGCTAGGTCGGGGGGCAGGGAGACCCAGTACTTC
d_gene: .
j_gene: TRBJ2-5
v_gene: TRBV20-1
abundance: .

CDR3aa: CASSFRTGLGETQYF
CDR3nt: TGTGCCAGCAGTTTTCGGACAGGGCTCGGGGAGACCCAGTACTTC
d_gene: TRBD1
j_gene: TRBJ2-5
v_gene: TRBV12-3/TRBV12-4
abundance: many

CDR3aa: CASSDSTGQGSHEQFF
CDR3nt: TGTGCCAGCAGTGACTCGACGGGACAGGGGTCCCATGAGCAGTTCTTC
d_gene: TRBD1
j_gene: TRBJ2-1
v_gene: TRBV6-4
abundance: .

CDR3aa: CASSSDLGNEQFF
CDR3nt: TGCGCCAGCAGCTCTGACCTGGGAAATGAGCAGTTCTTC
d_gene: .
j_gene: TRBJ2-1
v_gene: TRBV4-3
abundance: .

CDR3aa: CASSLRTGTSTDTQYF
CDR3nt: TGTGCCAGCAGCCTCCGAACAGGGACATCGACAGATACGCAGTATTTT
d_gene: .
j_gene: TRBJ2-3
v_gene: TRBV7-2
abundance: .

CDR3aa: CASSPQTASYNEQFF
CDR3nt: TGTGCCAGCAGCCCTCAGACCGCCTCCTACAATGAGCAGTTCTTC
d_gene: .
j_gene: TRBJ2-1
v_gene: TRBV7-9
abundance: few

CDR3aa: CASSLYEAGHSGANVLTF
CDR3nt: TGTGCCAGCAGTTTATACGAGGCAGGGCACTCTGGGGCCAACGTCCTGACTTTC
d_gene: .
j_gene: TRBJ2-6
v_gene: TRBV27
abundance: few

CDR3aa: CASSDRDPRADDQPQHF
CDR3nt: TGTGCCAGCAGCGACCGGGACCCCCGAGCCGACGATCAGCCCCAGCATTTT
d_gene: .
j_gene: TRBJ1-5
v_gene: TRBV12-3/TRBV12-4
abundance: few